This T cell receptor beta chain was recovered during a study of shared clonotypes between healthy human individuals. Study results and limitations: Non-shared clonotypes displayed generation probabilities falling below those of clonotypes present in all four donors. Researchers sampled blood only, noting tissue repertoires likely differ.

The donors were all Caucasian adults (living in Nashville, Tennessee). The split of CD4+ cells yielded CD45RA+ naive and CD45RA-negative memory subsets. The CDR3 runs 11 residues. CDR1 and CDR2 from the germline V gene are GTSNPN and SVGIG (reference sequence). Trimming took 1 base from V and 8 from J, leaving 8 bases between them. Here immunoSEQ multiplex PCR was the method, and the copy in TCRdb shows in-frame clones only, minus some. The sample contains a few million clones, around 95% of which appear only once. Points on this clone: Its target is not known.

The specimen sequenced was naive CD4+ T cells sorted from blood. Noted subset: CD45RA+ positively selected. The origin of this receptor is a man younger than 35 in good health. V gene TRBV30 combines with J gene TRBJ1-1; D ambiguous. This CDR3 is CAWSEAREAFF. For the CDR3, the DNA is TGTGCCTGGAGTGAAGCGAGGGAAGCTTTCTTT.